This T cell receptor (beta chain) was identified in a study of cytomegalovirus exposure and HLA in healthy donors. Turning to the study itself: Of some 360 genotyped donors, more than 70% clustered with self-reported Caucasian donors. Study observations and caveats: Rare sequences made up most TCRs, while some public TCRs were found in many donors. Looking again later, the authors saw that most CMV-associated TCR beta chains seemed HLA-restricted.

A multiplex PCR was run with 60 Vbeta primers and 13 Jbeta primers. TCRdb keeps only in-frame clones here, not all; method: immunoSEQ multiplex PCR. This table has 35,000 to 45,000 clones, 55% to 75% appearing once. Germline V lookup: CDR1 MNHEY, CDR2 SVGAGI. V was clipped by 6 bases and J by 4 bases, with 9 bases between them. The CDR3 consists of 12 residues. Regarding donors, all were healthy bone marrow donors. Details on this clone: Its antigen is not known.

Material for sequencing was PBMCs. The chain couples TRBV6-5 to TRBJ1-2; TRBD1 is a possible D gene (5 bases). This clonotype was sampled from a man aged 30 to 39 in good health and CMV-seronegative. CDR3 residues: CASSRDSYGYTF. The CDR3 DNA follows: TGTGCCAGCAGCAGGGATTCCTATGGCTACACCTTC.